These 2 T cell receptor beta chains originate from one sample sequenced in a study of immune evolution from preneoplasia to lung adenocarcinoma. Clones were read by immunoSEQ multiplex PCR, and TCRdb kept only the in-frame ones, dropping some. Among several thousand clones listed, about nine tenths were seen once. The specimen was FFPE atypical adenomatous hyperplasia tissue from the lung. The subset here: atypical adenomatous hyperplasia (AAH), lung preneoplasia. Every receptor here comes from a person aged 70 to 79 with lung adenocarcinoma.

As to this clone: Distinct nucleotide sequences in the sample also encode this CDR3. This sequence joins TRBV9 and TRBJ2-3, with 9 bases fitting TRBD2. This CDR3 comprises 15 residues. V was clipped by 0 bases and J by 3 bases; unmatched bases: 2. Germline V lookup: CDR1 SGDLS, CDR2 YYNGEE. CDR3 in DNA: TGTGCCAGCAGCGTAGGGGCGGGAGGGACAGATACGCAGTATTTT. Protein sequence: CASSVGAGGTDTQYF.

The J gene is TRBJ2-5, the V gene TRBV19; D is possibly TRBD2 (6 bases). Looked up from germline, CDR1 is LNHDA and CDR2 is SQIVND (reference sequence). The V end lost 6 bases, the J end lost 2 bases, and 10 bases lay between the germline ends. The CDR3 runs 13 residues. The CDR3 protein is CASSWTTQETQYF. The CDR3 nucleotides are TGTGCCAGTAGCTGGACTACACAAGAGACCCAGTACTTC.